This T cell receptor (beta chain) was documented in a study of blood T cells in healthy people across ages. This CDR3 spans 16 amino acids. V trimming: 8 bases; J trimming: 3 bases; junction bases outside the gene matches: 9. Germline CDR1 is SNHLY and CDR2 is FYNNEI. A J-beta primer mix and a sample-barcoded 5' primer were used in a second PCR of roughly 7 to 12 cycles. A single record per CDR3 protein comes from TCRdb applying MiXCR to the 5' RACE reads. The sample contains more than 1,400,000 distinct CDR3 sequences, approximately 40% of which appear only once. The receptor comes from a woman aged 18-29 years in good health. This chain links TRBV2 with TRBJ2-3; the match to TRBD2 covers 12 bases. Sequencing was performed on blood. The CDR3 spells CASGLTSGRVTDTQYF. As DNA, the CDR3 is TGTGCCAGCGGCCTGACTAGCGGGAGAGTGACAGATACGCAGTATTTT.